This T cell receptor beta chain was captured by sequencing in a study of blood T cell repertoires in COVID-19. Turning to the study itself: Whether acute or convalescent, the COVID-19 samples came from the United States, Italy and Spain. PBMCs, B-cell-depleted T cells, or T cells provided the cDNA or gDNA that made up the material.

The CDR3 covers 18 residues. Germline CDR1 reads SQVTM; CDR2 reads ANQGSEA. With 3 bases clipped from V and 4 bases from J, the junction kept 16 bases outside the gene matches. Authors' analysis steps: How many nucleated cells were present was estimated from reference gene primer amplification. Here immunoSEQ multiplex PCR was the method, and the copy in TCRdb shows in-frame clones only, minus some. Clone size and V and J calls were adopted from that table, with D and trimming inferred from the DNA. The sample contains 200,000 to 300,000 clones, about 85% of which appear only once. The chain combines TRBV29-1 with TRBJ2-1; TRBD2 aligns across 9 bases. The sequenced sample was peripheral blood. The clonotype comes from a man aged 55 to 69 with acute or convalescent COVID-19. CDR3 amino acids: CSVDGIRQAGGKYNEQFF. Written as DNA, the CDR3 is TGCAGCGTTGACGGGATTCGCCAAGCGGGAGGTAAATACAATGAGCAGTTCTTC.